Listed here is a single T cell receptor (beta chain). Its antigen is unidentified. This entry is derived from a study of identical twins. The CDR3 runs to 16 residues. The germline CDR1 and CDR2 sequences are DFQATT and SNEGSKA (reference sequence). Germline trimming cut 6 bases from V and 6 bases from J; bases unmatched to any gene: 13. Broader study findings: Out-of-frame sharing of TCR alpha in monozygotic twins was underestimated by models.

TCRdb re-derived calls from the 5' RACE reads in MiXCR, one entry per CDR3 protein. The sample has 410,000 or so distinct CDR3 sequences, less than 20% seen once; the top ten hold 10% to 15%. The chain recombines TRBV20-1 with TRBJ2-5, with TRBD2 identical over 13 bases. The sample comprised naive T cells sorted from blood. This sequence was found in a man aged 45 to 65 in good health. The CDR3, as DNA: TGCAGTGCCCACACAGGACTAGCGGGAGTGGGCAAGACCCAGTACTTC. Its protein product is CSAHTGLAGVGKTQYF.